What follows are 11 T cell receptor beta chains derived from one specimen sequenced in a study of blood T cell repertoires in COVID-19 (dated by TCRdb to about 2020). To prepare the library, the immunoSEQ multiplex PCR assay was applied. As stored in TCRdb, this immuneACCESS dataset retains in-frame rearrangements with V and J assigned. A fraction of the clones does not appear; measured against another copy, unresolved V genes explain less than half of the discrepancy, and the remainder lacks a known reason. Across this sample there are 200,000 or so clones, with about 80% seen only once. The ten top clones hold about 1.3% of the sample. Sequencing was done on a sample of PBMCs or T cells enriched from blood (not recorded which). Source of these receptors: a woman in her 40s with acute COVID-19.

The chain joins TRBV2 to TRBJ2-5; tentatively, D is TRBD2 (6 bases). The germline CDR1 and CDR2 sequences are SNHLY and FYNNEI. The CDR3 runs to 17 residues. V was trimmed by 5 bases and J by 3 bases, leaving 22 bases between them. The CDR3 loop is CASSTFGRERREETQYF. The CDR3 DNA follows: TGTGCCAGCAGTACATTCGGTCGGGAGAGAAGGGAAGAGACCCAGTACTTC.

The rearrangement joins TRBV12-2 to TRBJ1-2; no check of the table's D call, TRBD1, against the DNA was made. TRBV12-2 is recorded as a pseudogene. The CDR3 is 14 amino acids. The CDR3 protein is CASRLMGQNYGYTF. The CDR3 nucleotides are TGTGCAAGTCGCTTAATGGGACAGAACTATGGCTACACCTTC.

This sequence joins TRBV6-5 and TRBJ1-2; D is ambiguous. The CDR3 has 13 amino acids. Germline CDR1 is MNHEY and CDR2 is SVGAGI. V lost 7 bases to trimming and J lost 0 bases, with 9 bases between them. The CDR3 reads CASNRQANYGYTF. Here the CDR3 DNA reads TGTGCCAGCAACAGACAAGCTAACTATGGCTACACCTTC.

The chain recombines TRBV13 with TRBJ2-3; 11 positions match TRBD2. CDR3 length: 22 residues. The ends lost 1 base at V and 2 bases at J; junction bases unmatched: 20. The germline gives CDR1 PRHDT, CDR2 FYEKMQ (reference sequence). CDR3 sequence reads: CASSLAGVGLAGLLDITDTQYF. CDR3 coding DNA: TGTGCCAGCAGCTTAGCAGGGGTCGGACTAGCGGGCCTCCTTGATATCACAGATACGCAGTATTTT.

The genes are TRBV5-1 and TRBJ2-3; the match to TRBD2 covers 8 bases. J gave up 5 bases and V 3 bases, and 8 bases lay outside the gene matches. From germline, CDR1 is SGHRS and CDR2 YFSETQ. There are 15 residues in the CDR3. The CDR3 DNA follows: TGCGCCAGCAGCTCCCTCGAGCGGGAGATAGATACGCAGTATTTT. It translates to CASSSLEREIDTQYF.

The chain is built from TRBV11-3 and TRBJ2-7; 7 bases are shared with TRBD2. Germline lookup yields CDR1 SGHNT and CDR2 YENEEA. This CDR3 comprises 15 residues. V shed 1 base and J 4 bases; nucleotides not matched to a gene: 7. Here the CDR3 reads CASSLGYWGGYEQYF. The CDR3 DNA reads TGTGCCAGCAGCTTAGGTTACTGGGGAGGGTACGAGCAGTACTTC. The whole variable domain, filled in from reference TRBV11-3 and TRBJ2-7, reads EAGVVQSPRYKIIEKKQPVAFWCNPISGHNTLYWYLQNLGQGPELLIRYENEEAVDDSQLPKDRFSAERLKGVDSTLKIQPAELGDSAVYLCASSLGYWGGYEQYFGPGTRLTVT.

V gene TRBV28 combines with J gene TRBJ1-6; a possible D gene is TRBD1 (5 bases). Deletions cut 5 bases from V and 5 bases from J, with 25 bases between. CDR1 and CDR2 (germline): MDHEN, SYDVKM. CDR3 length equals 19 residues. As DNA, the CDR3 is TGTGCCAGCAGTCCGTTCCCTCGGGGGGGAAAGAGCAATAATTCACCCCTCCACTTT. Translating it yields CASSPFPRGGKSNNSPLHF.

This clone was seen a handful of times. The chain uses TRBV28 and TRBJ1-1; possible D gene TRBD1, 6 bases. CDR1 and CDR2 (germline): MDHEN, SYDVKM. V was shortened by 2 bases and J by 1 base, with 8 bases between the two germline ends. The CDR3 is made up of 14 amino acids. The CDR3 DNA reads as TGTGCCAGCAGTTTAGGGACACGGAACACTGAAGCTTTCTTT. This sequence encodes CASSLGTRNTEAFF. Using reference TRBV28 and TRBJ1-1 for the parts outside the CDR3, the full variable domain is DVKVTQSSRYLVKRTGEKVFLECVQDMDHENMFWYRQDPGLGLRLIYFSYDVKMKEKGDIPEGYSVSREKKERFSLILESASTNQTSMYLCASSLGTRNTEAFFGQGTRLTVV.

The chain carries TRBV6-1 and TRBJ1-3; possible D gene TRBD1, 6 bases. Germline V gene sequence: CDR1 MNHNS, CDR2 SASEGT. CDR3 length equals 15 residues. V gave up 3 bases and J gave up 3 bases, with 12 bases separating them. Here the CDR3 DNA reads TGTGCCAGCAGTGAGGACAGTTTCTTTGGAAACACCATATATTTT. It yields the protein CASSEDSFFGNTIYF.

J is TRBJ2-5 and V is TRBV7-2; no definite D call. CDR1 is SGHTA and CDR2 is FQGNSA in the germline V gene. This CDR3 has 12 amino acids. Deletions cut 5 bases from V and 3 bases from J, with 7 bases between. The CDR3: CASSPTEETQYF. The CDR3 nucleotides read TGTGCCAGCAGCCCTACGGAAGAGACCCAGTACTTC.

The V and J genes are TRBV4-2 and TRBJ1-4, with TRBD1 matching over 9 bases. Germline V CDR1 and CDR2: LGHNA, YNFKEQ. V shed 1 base and J 2 bases; nucleotides not matched to a gene: 2. This CDR3 contains 16 residues. The CDR3: CASSQGTGATNEKLFF. Written as DNA, the CDR3 is TGTGCCAGCAGCCAAGGGACAGGGGCCACTAATGAAAAACTGTTTTTT.